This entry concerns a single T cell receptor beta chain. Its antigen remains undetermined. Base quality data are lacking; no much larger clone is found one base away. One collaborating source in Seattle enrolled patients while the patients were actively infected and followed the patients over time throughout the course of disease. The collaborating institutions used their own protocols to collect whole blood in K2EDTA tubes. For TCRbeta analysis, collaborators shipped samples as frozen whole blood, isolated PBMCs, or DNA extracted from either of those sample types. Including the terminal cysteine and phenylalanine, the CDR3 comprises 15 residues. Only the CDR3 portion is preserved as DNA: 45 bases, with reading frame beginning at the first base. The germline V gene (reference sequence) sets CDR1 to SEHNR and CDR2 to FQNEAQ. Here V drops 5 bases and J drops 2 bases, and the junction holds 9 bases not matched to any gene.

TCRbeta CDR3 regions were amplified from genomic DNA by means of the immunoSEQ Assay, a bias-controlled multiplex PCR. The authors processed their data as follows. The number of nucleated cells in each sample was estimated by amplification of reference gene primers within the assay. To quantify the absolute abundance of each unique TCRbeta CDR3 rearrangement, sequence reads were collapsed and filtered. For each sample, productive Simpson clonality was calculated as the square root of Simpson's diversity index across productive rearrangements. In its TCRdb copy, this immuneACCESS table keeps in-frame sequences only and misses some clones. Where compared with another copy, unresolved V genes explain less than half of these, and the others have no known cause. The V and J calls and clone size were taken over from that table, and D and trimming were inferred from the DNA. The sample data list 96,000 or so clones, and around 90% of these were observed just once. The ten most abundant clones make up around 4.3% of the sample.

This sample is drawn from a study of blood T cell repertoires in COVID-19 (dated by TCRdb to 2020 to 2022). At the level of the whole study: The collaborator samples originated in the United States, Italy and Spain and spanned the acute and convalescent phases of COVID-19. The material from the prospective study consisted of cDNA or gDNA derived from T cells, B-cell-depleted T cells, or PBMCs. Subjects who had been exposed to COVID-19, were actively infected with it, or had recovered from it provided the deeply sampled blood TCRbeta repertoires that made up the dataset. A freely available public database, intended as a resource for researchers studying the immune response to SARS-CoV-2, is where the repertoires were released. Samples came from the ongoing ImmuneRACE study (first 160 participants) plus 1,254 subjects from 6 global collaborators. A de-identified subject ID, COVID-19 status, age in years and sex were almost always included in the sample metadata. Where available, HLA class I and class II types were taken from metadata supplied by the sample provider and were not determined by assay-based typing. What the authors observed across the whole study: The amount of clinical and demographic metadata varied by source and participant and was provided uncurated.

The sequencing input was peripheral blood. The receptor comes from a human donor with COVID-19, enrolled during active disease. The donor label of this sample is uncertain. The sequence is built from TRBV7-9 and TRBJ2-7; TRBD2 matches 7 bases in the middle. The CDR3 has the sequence CASSPTGGGAYEQYF. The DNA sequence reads TGTGCCAGCAGCCCTACGGGTGGGGGGGCCTACGAGCAGTACTTC.